This TCR beta chain was sequenced during a study of T cell responses to AZD1222 COVID-19 vaccine. Study-level information: Pooled in the analysis were second doses at about 4 or about 12 weeks.

The germline V gene encodes CDR1 SGHAT and CDR2 FQDESV (reference sequence). CDR3 size: 15 residues. V dropped 3 bases and J dropped 6; count of bases not matched to a gene: 6. Profiled with immunoSEQ multiplex PCR; TCRdb holds only in-frame clones, not every one. The sample yields 95,000 to 100,000 clones, around 83% seen once. This clone has only one observation. The V gene is TRBV11-1, the J gene TRBJ2-1; TRBD1 aligns across 9 bases. This clonotype was sampled from an adult in good health. The material sequenced was peripheral blood, taken on day 0 of AZD1222 vaccination. CDR3 nucleotides: TGTGCCAGCAGCTTCCCGGGACAGGGAGGCAATGAGCAGTTCTTC. The encoded protein is CASSFPGQGGNEQFF.